Sequencing of this T cell receptor (beta chain) was carried out in a study of T cell repertoires in urothelial bladder cancer (dated by TCRdb to 2018 to 2020). Some background on the complete study: Clinical stages of the roughly twelve resected lesions were three cT0, three cTa, three cT1 and three cT2 or greater. In the study, clonality of the TCR repertoire in bladder tumors was compared against clonality in benign bladder inflammation. Some twelve patients with bladder lesions who were undergoing transurethral resection were prospectively identified. A total of roughly 13 resected bladder lesions, made up of urothelial carcinoma (UC+) and benign (UC-) specimens, were studied. The investigation overall reported the following: Urothelial carcinoma specimens had a median of approximately 5,300 T cells, fewer than the median of 25,872 seen in benign specimens. In carcinoma specimens a single T-cell clone made up as much as 17% of infiltrating lymphocytes, compared with around 1.8% in benign specimens. Median tumor infiltrating lymphocyte percentage was 2% in carcinoma specimens and 12% in benign specimens.

About this clone itself: Its antigen remains undetermined. It has no much larger one-base neighbor in the sample; base qualities were not kept.

Benign (UC-) specimens were resected bladder lesions without urothelial carcinoma. Bladder lesion specimens were collected at transurethral resection and stored at -80C. From bladder specimens obtained at transurethral resection, DNA was extracted. The immunoSEQ assay was used to sequence the CDR3 region of the TCR beta chain. On the study's bioinformatics: For each specimen, the T-cell fraction, clonal dominance, and maximum TCR clone frequency were calculated. The table was pulled from immuneACCESS by TCRdb, which kept in-frame rearrangements only. Such tables lose some clones; where checked, under half of the loss comes from unresolved V genes, and the rest has no known cause. For V, J and clone size, that table is used; D and trimming come from the DNA. The sample table holds around 11,000 clones, of which 68% were seen once. The ten biggest clones cover less than 9% of the sample. The sample comprised tumor-infiltrating cells from bladder cancer. This clonotype was obtained from a human donor with a benign inflammatory bladder lesion.

Here is the DNA: TGTGCCAGCAGCTTATCGTCCGGGACCGAGATCGCTTTCTTT. Its protein is CASSLSSGTEIAFF. The sequence links TRBV7-9 to TRBJ1-1; tentative D gene TRBD1, with 5 bases matching. V is shortened by 2 bases, J by 11 bases, and the region joining them spans 18 bases. The CDR3 holds 14 amino acids from the cysteine to the phenylalanine. CDR3 DNA only is kept here, 42 bases in frame from base 1. Per the germline V gene (reference sequence), SEHNR is the CDR1 and FQNEAQ is the CDR2.